This TCR beta chain came from a study of CD8 T cells in Susac syndrome. Note on this clonotype: Antigen specificity is unknown.

Sequencing of TCR beta was performed on blood CD8+ and CD4+ T cells. The controls were healthy donors who were matched for age and sex. The authors reverse transcribed roughly 0.5 to 1 ug RNA with random hexamers. immunoSEQ multiplex PCR amplified TCR beta CDR3 across 54 Vbeta, 13 Jbeta. TCRdb recomputed calls from the immunoSEQ multiplex PCR reads with MiXCR, one row per CDR3 protein. The table has roughly 110,000 distinct CDR3 sequences, about nine tenths seen once. Overall study results and limits: The study's TCR sequencing and HLA analysis drew on a certain number of individuals. That number was acknowledged as relatively small.

The receptor comes from a human donor in good health. The sequenced sample was CD4+ T cells from PBMCs.

The CDR3: CASSFGGGDTQYF. The CDR3 DNA follows: TGTGCCAGCAGCTTTGGGGGTGGAGATACGCAGTATTTT. This chain uses TRBV7-3 with TRBJ2-3; D is tentatively TRBD1 or TRBD2 (5 bases each). V was pared by 3 bases and J by 5 bases, with 9 bases between. Germline V CDR1 and CDR2: SGHTA, FQGTGA. This CDR3 contains 13 residues.